The 26 T cell receptor beta chains below all came from one sample that was sequenced in a study of shared clonotypes between healthy human individuals. Sequencing was performed with immunoSEQ multiplex PCR; in TCRdb, only in-frame clones are kept and a portion is missing. The table records more than 2,000,000 clones, 85% to 95% of them present only once. Source material: naive CD4+ T cells sorted from blood. The sample's subset: CD45RA+ positively selected. These receptors were taken from a man younger than 35 in good health.

This clone appeared a single time. The chain recombines TRBV7-2 with TRBJ2-3; the D gene is possibly TRBD2 (5 bases). The CDR3 runs 12 residues. The germline V gene encodes CDR1 SGHTA and CDR2 FQGNSA. V lost 3 bases and J 14 bases, leaving 15 bases between the germline ends. CDR3 coding DNA: TGTGCCAGCAGCTTGGGGAGCCGGGAAATGTATTTT. The encoded protein is CASSLGSREMYF.

The CDR3 loop is CAAPKVAGGLTGELFF. As DNA, the CDR3 is TGTGCCGCACCAAAGGTGGCGGGGGGCCTGACCGGGGAGCTGTTTTTT. The gene calls are TRBV30 and TRBJ2-2; 8 bases map to TRBD2. V lost 8 bases to trimming and J lost 5 bases; unmatched junction nucleotides: 16. Germline V gene sequence: CDR1 GTSNPN, CDR2 SVGIG (reference sequence). The CDR3 runs 16 residues.

The J gene is TRBJ2-2, the V gene TRBV5-1; maybe TRBD2 (5 bases). The CDR3 extends over 16 amino acids. The germline gives CDR1 SGHRS, CDR2 YFSETQ. V lost 4 bases and J 2 bases, leaving 15 bases between the germline ends. The CDR3 DNA sequence: TGCGCCAGCAGCCCCAAAACGGGAAGTAACACCGGGGAGCTGTTTTTT. Translation: CASSPKTGSNTGELFF.

The rearrangement links TRBV5-8 to TRBJ2-2; D not certain. CDR1 is SGHTS, CDR2 YDEGEE, per germline. The CDR3 contains 14 residues. Deletions cut 0 bases from V and 9 bases from J, with 12 bases between. The CDR3 DNA reads as TGTGCCAGCAGCTTGGTCTCCCCTGGCAGGGAGCTGTTTTTT. Residues: CASSLVSPGRELFF.

The V and J genes are TRBV27 and TRBJ1-4, with D unresolved. The CDR3 totals 14 residues. Germline V gene data show CDR1 as MNHEY and CDR2 as SMNVEV (reference sequence). The V end was cut by 5 bases, the J end by 5 bases, with 12 bases between. CDR3 bases: TGTGCCAGCAGTAGAGCCTCGCCAAATGAAAAACTGTTTTTT. Amino acids: CASSRASPNEKLFF.

The rearrangement joins TRBV19 to TRBJ1-5; 7 nucleotides agree with TRBD1. CDR1 is LNHDA and CDR2 is SQIVND in the germline V gene (reference sequence). J lost 0 bases, V lost 6 bases, and 5 bases had no gene match. This CDR3 spans 15 amino acids. CDR3: CASRYDRDSNQPQHF. In DNA form, the CDR3 reads TGTGCCAGTAGATACGACAGGGATAGCAATCAGCCCCAGCATTTT. Together with reference TRBV19 and TRBJ1-5, the CDR3 gives the full variable domain: DGGITQSPKYLFRKEGQNVTLSCEQNLNHDAMYWYRQDPGQGLRLIYYSQIVNDFQKGDIAEGYSVSREKKESFPLTVTSAQKNPTAFYLCASRYDRDSNQPQHFGDGTRLSIL.

This chain connects TRBV9 to TRBJ2-7; 7 nucleotides align to TRBD1. CDR1 SGDLS and CDR2 YYNGEE come from the germline V gene. V lost 4 bases, J lost 5 bases, and 12 bases stayed unmatched. The CDR3 runs to 15 residues. The CDR3 loop is CASSPSSTGNNEQYF. In DNA, the CDR3 is TGTGCCAGCAGCCCCAGCTCGACAGGGAACAACGAGCAGTACTTC.

The chain combines TRBV2 with TRBJ2-2; the D is unclear. V was cut by 4 bases and J by 4 bases, with 7 bases left in between. Germline CDR1 SNHLY, CDR2 FYNNEI. The CDR3 is 13 residues long. CDR3 in DNA: TGTGCCAGCAGTGCGTCCTTCACCGGGGAGCTGTTTTTT. As protein: CASSASFTGELFF.

The chain joins TRBV5-1 to TRBJ1-4, with TRBD1 as a possible D gene (5 bases). This CDR3 has 15 residues. The V gene's germline CDR1 is SGHRS and CDR2 YFSETQ. Between the trimmed V and J ends, which lost 5 bases and 5 bases, there was a span of 16 bases. CDR3 loop: CASSFEGRGNEKLFF. The CDR3 coding sequence is TGCGCCAGCAGTTTCGAGGGACGGGGGAATGAAAAACTGTTTTTT.

This sequence joins TRBV7-2 and TRBJ1-2; 8 bases line up with TRBD1. The germline CDR1 and CDR2 sequences are SGHTA and FQGNSA. The CDR3 runs 15 residues. The junction had 5 bases not matched to a gene; V was cut back by 5 bases and J by 0 bases. This chain's CDR3 is CASSLWTGTNYGYTF. In DNA form, the CDR3 reads TGTGCCAGCAGCCTATGGACAGGGACTAACTATGGCTACACCTTC.

The chain combines TRBV28 with TRBJ2-1, with a possible D match to TRBD1 (7 bases). The length of the CDR3 is 14 residues. V lost 5 bases, J lost 4 bases, and 12 bases lay in between. CDR1 and CDR2 (germline): MDHEN, SYDVKM. The DNA for the CDR3 is TGTGCCAGCAGTCCAGGGGGGATTTACAATGAGCAGTTCTTC. Translation: CASSPGGIYNEQFF.

The genes are TRBV12-5 and TRBJ2-7; D not resolved. The CDR3 is 11 residues long. The V end lost 2 bases, the J end lost 4 bases, and 3 bases lay between the germline ends. Germline assignment: CDR1 LGHNT and CDR2 FRNRAP. The CDR3 coding sequence is TGTGCTAGTGGTTTGTTTTACGAGCAGTACTTC. It is translated as CASGLFYEQYF.

The chain carries TRBV30 and TRBJ2-3; D possibly corresponds to TRBD2 (6 bases). Germline V gene sequence: CDR1 GTSNPN, CDR2 SVGIG (reference sequence). The CDR3 sequence is 15 residues long. Deletions cut 8 bases from V and 4 bases from J, with 22 bases between. The CDR3, as DNA: TGTGCCCTGGGGGGTTCAGCCCGGCCCCCAGATACGCAGTATTTT. This encodes CALGGSARPPDTQYF.

Written as DNA, the CDR3 is TGTGCCAGCAGCCGTGAGGGACAGCCATTCCCTTTTAGCTCCTATAATTCACCCCTCCACTTT. Residues: CASSREGQPFPFSSYNSPLHF. The chain carries TRBV4-2 and TRBJ1-6; 7 bases match TRBD1. Germline values: CDR1 LGHNA, CDR2 YNFKEQ. Unmatched junction bases numbered 18, after V lost 4 bases and J lost 0 bases. The CDR3 extends over 21 amino acids.

This clone was observed once. The V call is TRBV19, the J call TRBJ1-2, with TRBD1 matching 8 bases. V lost 3 bases and J lost 7; bases outside the gene matches: 4. The CDR3 is made up of 13 amino acids. CDR1 and CDR2 (germline): LNHDA, SQIVND (reference sequence). The CDR3 DNA is TGTGCCAGTAGTATGGACAGGGAGGTTGGCTACACCTTC. This codes for CASSMDREVGYTF.

This chain uses TRBV30 with TRBJ2-2; no definite D call. V was clipped by 3 bases and J by 0 bases, with 11 bases between them. This CDR3 spans 15 amino acids. Germline V gives CDR1 GTSNPN, CDR2 SVGIG (reference sequence). CDR3 region: CAWRSGRPNTGELFF. The CDR3 DNA reads as TGTGCCTGGAGGTCCGGGCGCCCGAACACCGGGGAGCTGTTTTTT.

The chain uses TRBV2 and TRBJ2-7, with 8 bases that match TRBD1. CDR1 and CDR2 (germline): SNHLY, FYNNEI. CDR3 length: 11 amino acids. After removal of 10 bases from V and 3 bases from J, the junction contained 2 bases not matched to a gene. The CDR3 reads CATGQGYEQYF. DNA for the CDR3: TGTGCCACCGGACAGGGCTACGAGCAGTACTTC.

The chain has TRBV30 and TRBJ1-3; D unclear. The ends were cut back, 4 bases at V and 1 base at J, with 11 bases in the middle. CDR1 is GTSNPN and CDR2 is SVGIG in the germline V gene (reference sequence). The CDR3 runs to 14 residues. Written as DNA, the CDR3 is TGTGCCTGGACCGCCCGGGGATCTGGAAACACCATATATTTT. This gives the protein CAWTARGSGNTIYF.

This chain uses TRBV21-1 with TRBJ2-7; the table's D call TRBD1 went unverified against the DNA. TRBV21-1 is listed as a pseudogene. The CDR3 has 16 residues. CDR3 sequence (DNA): TGTGCCAGCAGCAAAGTCCGCCAGGGAACTCCTGACGAGCAGTACTTC. Translated, it gives CASSKVRQGTPDEQYF.

This clone appeared a single time. The genes are TRBV5-1 and TRBJ1-1; a possible D gene is TRBD1 (5 bases). Between the trimmed V and J ends, which lost 8 bases and 1 base, there was a span of 21 bases. This CDR3 has 16 amino acids. Germline V gives CDR1 SGHRS, CDR2 YFSETQ. The CDR3: CASSEMGGDRNTEAFF. The DNA for the CDR3 is TGCGCCAGTAGCGAAATGGGAGGCGACAGGAACACTGAAGCTTTCTTT.

The rearrangement joins TRBV9 to TRBJ1-2, with D hard to call. CDR1 and CDR2 from the germline V gene are SGDLS and YYNGEE. This CDR3 is built from 17 residues. Trimming cost V 5 bases and J 1 base, with 21 bases left between them. The CDR3 region has the DNA TGTGCCAGCAGAGCCAATGGGCTCGCGATGAATAACTATGGCTACACCTTC. It is translated as CASRANGLAMNNYGYTF. Full variable domain (remainder filled in from reference TRBV9 and TRBJ1-2): DSGVTQTPKHLITATGQRVTLRCSPRSGDLSVYWYQQSLDQGLQFLIQYYNGEERAKGNILERFSAQQFPDLHSELNLSSLELGDSALYFCASRANGLAMNNYGYTFGSGTRLTVV.

The chain has TRBV2 and TRBJ1-2, with 9 nucleotides matching TRBD1. The V gene end was trimmed by 3 bases and the J gene end by 4 bases; junction bases not matched to a gene: 3. Per the germline V gene, CDR1 is SNHLY and CDR2 is FYNNEI. The CDR3 totals 14 residues. The CDR3 reads CASSEGQGTYGYTF. In nucleotides, the CDR3 is TGTGCCAGCAGTGAGGGACAGGGCACCTATGGCTACACCTTC.

To note about this clone: Other nucleotide sequences from this sample produce the same CDR3. The chain uses TRBV2 and TRBJ1-1, with no clear D. V lost 2 bases to trimming and J lost 3 bases, with 7 bases between them. CDR1 SNHLY and CDR2 FYNNEI come from the germline V gene. This CDR3 has 13 amino acids. Written as DNA, the CDR3 is TGTGCCAGCAGTGAAACCGGCTACACTGAAGCTTTCTTT. It codes for CASSETGYTEAFF.

This chain joins TRBV5-1 and TRBJ1-2; D not resolved. With 1 base removed from V and 2 bases from J, the gap between germline ends came to 18 bases. Germline V gene data show CDR1 as SGHRS and CDR2 as YFSETQ. The CDR3 totals 17 residues. The CDR3 sequence: CASSLTADVGRNYGYTF. The DNA for the CDR3 is TGCGCCAGCAGCTTGACGGCGGATGTAGGAAGGAACTATGGCTACACCTTC.

The J gene is TRBJ2-1, the V gene TRBV9, with D perhaps given as TRBD1 or TRBD2 (5 bases each). The CDR3 sequence is 16 residues long. Germline V gene data show CDR1 as SGDLS and CDR2 as YYNGEE. Trimming cost V 0 bases and J 2 bases, with 12 bases left between them. The CDR3 is CASSVGGDETYNEQFF. For the CDR3, the DNA is TGTGCCAGCAGCGTAGGAGGGGATGAGACCTACAATGAGCAGTTCTTC.

The J gene is TRBJ2-3, the V gene TRBV30; 7 positions agree with TRBD2. The J segment lost 2 bases and the V segment lost 0 bases, leaving 5 bases of the junction unmatched. CDR1 GTSNPN and CDR2 SVGIG come from the germline V gene (reference sequence). The CDR3 runs 15 residues. In DNA form, the CDR3 reads TGTGCCTGGAGTGTGGTGGGGGGGAACACAGATACGCAGTATTTT. Protein sequence: CAWSVVGGNTDTQYF.